These T cell receptor beta chains were read from a single sample in a study of blood T cell repertoires in COVID-19. Method: immunoSEQ multiplex PCR; TCRdb's copy keeps in-frame clones and lacks some. The sample records more than 100,000 clones, approximately 84% being singletons. Material for sequencing was peripheral blood. These receptors were obtained from a human donor in a cohort sampled during active COVID-19. Both conserved end residues are part of each CDR3. A D gene is named only where the DNA matches it firmly. Expanded clones get a size class; other rows say once, few or many, or leave the size out.

.,.,11,TRBJ1-1,TRBV6-1,CASSEAGGAFF,TGTGCCAGCAGTGAAGCAGGCGGAGCTTTCTTT
.,.,13,TRBJ1-1,TRBV18,CASSARADTEAFF,TGTGCCAGCTCAGCCAGGGCGGACACTGAAGCTTTCTTT
TRBD2,.,17,TRBJ2-1,TRBV5-4,CASSPRSSGGSYNEQFF,TGTGCCAGCAGCCCTCGGTCTAGCGGGGGGTCCTACAATGAGCAGTTCTTC
.,.,12,TRBJ2-1,TRBV25-1,CASSRDINEQFF,TGTGCCAGCAGCCGGGACATCAATGAGCAGTTCTTC
TRBD1,.,15,TRBJ1-5,TRBV7-8,CASSRGQGLNQPQHF,TGTGCCAGCAGCCGTGGACAGGGTCTGAATCAGCCCCAGCATTTT
TRBD1,.,14,TRBJ2-5,TRBV27,CASRWGQGDQTQYF,TGTGCCAGCAGGTGGGGACAGGGGGACCAGACCCAGTACTTC
.,.,16,TRBJ1-1,TRBV5-1,CASSLAPQLANTEAFF,TGCGCCAGCAGCTTGGCGCCTCAGCTAGCGAACACTGAAGCTTTCTTT
TRBD1,.,19,TRBJ2-7,TRBV27,CASSPGRTGGRIRGYEQYF,TGTGCCAGCAGTCCGGGTCGGACAGGGGGCAGAATCAGGGGCTACGAGCAGTACTTC
.,.,14,TRBJ2-7,TRBV3-1/TRBV3-2,CASSLPGLIYEQYF,TGTGCCAGCAGCCTCCCGGGACTGATATACGAGCAGTACTTC
.,.,12,TRBJ1-2,TRBV28,CATWSQGNGYTF,TGTGCCACCTGGAGTCAGGGGAATGGCTACACCTTC
.,.,15,TRBJ2-7,TRBV7-9,CASSLGSFPYYEQYF,TGTGCCAGCAGCTTAGGATCCTTCCCCTACTACGAGCAGTACTTC
TRBD1,few,15,TRBJ2-7,TRBV12-5,CASAYRGQGTYEQYF,TGTGCTAGTGCCTATAGGGGACAGGGCACCTACGAGCAGTACTTC
TRBD1,.,15,TRBJ2-2,TRBV5-5,CASSPGTVSTGELFF,TGTGCCAGCAGCCCCGGGACAGTAAGCACCGGGGAGCTGTTTTTT
.,.,15,TRBJ1-3,TRBV19,CASSTKRSPGNTIYF,TGTGCCAGTAGTACCAAGCGCAGTCCTGGAAACACCATATATTTT
.,.,13,TRBJ1-5,TRBV12-3/TRBV12-4,CASSFISNQPQHF,TGTGCCAGCAGTTTTATTAGCAATCAGCCCCAGCATTTT
TRBD2,.,16,TRBJ2-7,TRBV5-5,CASTQGPGLAKYEQYF,TGTGCCAGCACCCAAGGTCCGGGACTAGCGAAATACGAGCAGTACTTC
TRBD1,few,15,TRBJ1-1,TRBV18,CASSSTGASGTEAFF,TGTGCCAGCTCATCGACAGGGGCTTCGGGCACTGAAGCTTTCTTT
TRBD1,few,19,TRBJ1-6,TRBV7-8,CASSKDRVPASSYNSPLHF,TGTGCCAGCAGTAAGGACAGGGTCCCGGCGAGCTCCTATAATTCACCCCTCCACTTT
.,.,15,TRBJ1-2,TRBV18,CASSLGQGQGYGYTF,TGTGCCAGCTCACTCGGACAAGGGCAGGGCTATGGCTACACCTTC
.,.,16,TRBJ2-2,TRBV6-1,CASSGAGAINTGELFF,TGTGCCAGCAGTGGGGCAGGGGCCATTAACACCGGGGAGCTGTTTTTT
.,.,14,TRBJ2-1,TRBV6-6,CASSILHTLNEQFF,TGTGCCAGCAGTATATTACACACGCTCAATGAGCAGTTCTTC
TRBD2,.,14,TRBJ2-5,TRBV14,CASSLSGRDWTQYF,TGTGCCAGCAGCCTCTCGGGGAGGGATTGGACCCAGTACTTC
.,.,14,TRBJ1-1,TRBV5-1,CASSLKNPGTEAFF,TGCGCCAGCAGCTTGAAAAACCCGGGAACGGAAGCTTTCTTT
.,.,14,TRBJ2-3,TRBV10-3,CAIGQGQNTDTQYF,TGTGCCATCGGTCAGGGCCAAAACACAGATACGCAGTATTTT
.,.,16,TRBJ1-3,TRBV9,CASSVMPLQGGNTIYF,TGTGCCAGCAGCGTTATGCCTTTACAGGGAGGAAACACCATATATTTT
.,.,16,TRBJ2-6,TRBV3-1/TRBV3-2,CASSPVAVSGANVLTF,TGTGCCAGCAGCCCCGTAGCGGTCTCCGGGGCCAACGTCCTGACTTTC
.,.,12,TRBJ2-5,TRBV29-1,CSVEDKRETQYF,TGCAGCGTTGAAGATAAGAGAGAGACCCAGTACTTC
.,few,14,TRBJ2-5,TRBV7-2,CASSRDHGEGAQYF,TGTGCCAGCAGCCGGGACCACGGTGAGGGGGCCCAGTACTTC
.,.,12,TRBJ1-1,TRBV11-1,CASSLEVGYAFF,TGTGCCAGCAGCTTGGAGGTGGGGTACGCTTTCTTT
.,once,11,TRBJ2-2,TRBV5-6,CASSSTTRLFF,TGTGCCAGCAGCTCTACGACACGGCTGTTTTTT
TRBD2,.,13,TRBJ2-2,TRBV7-3,CASRLADRGELFF,TGTGCCAGTAGACTAGCGGACCGGGGGGAGCTGTTTTTT
TRBD2,.,17,TRBJ2-5,TRBV5-1,CASSRTSGAMYQETQYF,TGCGCCAGCAGCCGGACTAGCGGGGCGATGTACCAAGAGACCCAGTACTTC
TRBD2,.,16,TRBJ2-1,TRBV4-2,CASSQVWASGGVEQFF,TGTGCCAGCAGCCAAGTCTGGGCTAGCGGGGGGGTTGAGCAGTTCTTC
TRBD1,.,12,TRBJ1-1,TRBV5-1,CASSFETGVAFF,TGCGCCAGCAGCTTCGAGACAGGGGTAGCTTTCTTT
.,.,13,TRBJ1-1,TRBV18,CASSPGGSQAAFF,TGTGCCAGCTCACCAGGTGGTTCACAGGCAGCTTTCTTT
.,.,14,TRBJ1-6,TRBV9,CASSEAGGWSPLHF,TGTGCCAGCAGCGAGGCCGGGGGATGGTCACCCCTCCACTTT
TRBD2,.,16,TRBJ2-3,TRBV5-1,CASSPTGGGGTDTQYF,TGCGCCAGCAGCCCAACTGGCGGGGGGGGCACAGATACGCAGTATTTT
.,.,13,TRBJ1-2,TRBV6-1,CASSERQNYGYTF,TGTGCCAGCAGTGAGCGGCAGAACTATGGCTACACCTTC
TRBD1,.,16,TRBJ2-7,TRBV18,CASSLIQQGATYEQYF,TGTGCCAGCTCACTGATCCAACAGGGGGCCACCTACGAGCAGTACTTC
TRBD2,.,13,TRBJ2-5,TRBV7-2,CASSSRGEETQYF,TGTGCCAGCAGCTCTCGGGGGGAAGAGACCCAGTACTTC
.,.,15,TRBJ2-1,TRBV5-1,CASSNTGSGHNEQFF,TGCGCCAGCAGCAATACAGGGAGCGGCCACAATGAGCAGTTCTTC
TRBD2,.,18,TRBJ2-2,TRBV3-1/TRBV3-2,CASSQSNFGGSNTGELFF,TGTGCCAGCAGCCAATCGAACTTCGGGGGGTCGAACACCGGGGAGCTGTTTTTT
.,.,14,TRBJ2-7,TRBV10-3,CAISESNGAYEQYF,TGTGCCATCAGTGAGTCAAACGGAGCCTACGAGCAGTACTTC
.,.,11,TRBJ1-1,TRBV12-3/TRBV12-4,CASRGRTEAFF,TGTGCCAGCAGGGGGCGCACTGAAGCTTTCTTT
TRBD1,.,14,TRBJ1-1,TRBV6-5,CASTLDRGVTEAFF,TGTGCCAGCACCCTAGACAGGGGTGTCACTGAAGCTTTCTTT
.,.,13,TRBJ1-1,TRBV12-3/TRBV12-4,CASSLTRNTEAFF,TGTGCCAGCAGTTTGACACGCAACACTGAAGCTTTCTTT
.,.,13,TRBJ1-5,TRBV19,CASSGQYNQPQHF,TGTGCCAGTAGCGGACAGTACAATCAGCCCCAGCATTTT
.,.,13,TRBJ2-3,TRBV10-1,CASSGSARDTQYF,TGCGCCAGCAGTGGGTCCGCGCGGGATACGCAGTATTTT
.,.,14,TRBJ1-2,TRBV6-1,CASSEAGGGYGYTF,TGTGCCAGCAGTGAAGCGGGGGGAGGCTATGGCTACACCTTC
TRBD2,.,13,TRBJ2-2,TRBV19,CASSGLGGGELFF,TGTGCCAGCTCGGGACTAGGGGGCGGGGAGCTGTTTTTT
.,.,14,TRBJ2-2,TRBV5-8,CASSFQGNTGELFF,TGTGCCAGCAGCTTTCAGGGGAACACCGGGGAGCTGTTTTTT
TRBD1,few,16,TRBJ1-5,TRBV2,CASSETVGTGAQPQHF,TGTGCCAGCAGTGAGACCGTTGGGACAGGGGCTCAGCCCCAGCATTTT
.,.,16,TRBJ1-3,TRBV5-5,CASSLEGFGSANTIYF,TGTGCCAGCAGCTTGGAAGGTTTTGGGAGCGCTAACACCATATATTTT
.,.,15,TRBJ2-7,TRBV30,CAWSVGVAGVYEQYF,TGTGCCTGGAGTGTAGGAGTGGCAGGGGTTTACGAGCAGTACTTC
TRBD1,.,15,TRBJ1-4,TRBV7-2,CASSDRQGTNEKLFF,TGTGCCAGCAGCGATAGACAGGGTACTAATGAAAAACTGTTTTTT
.,.,16,TRBJ1-3,TRBV3-1/TRBV3-2,CASSQVLRFSGNTIYF,TGTGCCAGCAGCCAAGTTCTGAGGTTCTCTGGAAACACCATATATTTT
TRBD1,.,15,TRBJ1-2,TRBV5-4,CASSLTGAANYGYTF,TGTGCCAGCAGCTTGACAGGGGCAGCTAACTATGGCTACACCTTC
TRBD2,.,13,TRBJ2-1,TRBV6-1,CASSELTSAEQFF,TGTGCCAGCAGTGAGCTTACTAGCGCAGAGCAGTTCTTC
TRBD1,.,15,TRBJ1-2,TRBV30,CAWSFRKTGVYGYTF,TGTGCCTGGAGTTTTAGAAAGACAGGGGTCTATGGCTACACCTTC
.,.,14,TRBJ2-7,TRBV5-1,CASSPSGYSYEQYF,TGCGCCAGCAGCCCCTCGGGTTACTCCTACGAGCAGTACTTC